One and the same sample provided the 10 T cell receptor beta chains below, sequenced in a study of vaccination and CD4 T cells after COVID-19. The Oncomine TCR Beta short-read assay was applied to DNA of cultured CD4+ T cells. One entry per CDR3 protein results from TCRdb running MiXCR on the PCR reads. Of some 16,000 distinct CDR3 sequences listed, 45% to 60% were seen once; the top ten hold less than 15%. These receptors' targets are unknown. Indicated treatment: roughly nine-day PBMC culture with coronavirus spike peptide pools or control peptides (ViraFEST assay). Sequenced sample: CD4+ T cells from blood, cultured in vitro. The source is a human donor who had recovered from COVID-19.

The rearrangement links TRBV20-1 to TRBJ1-1; D uncertain. This CDR3 has 12 amino acids. Between the trimmed V and J ends, which lost 8 bases and 1 base, there was a span of 11 bases. Germline loops: CDR1 DFQATT, CDR2 SNEGSKA (reference sequence). CDR3 in amino acids: CSSGESNTEAFF. CDR3 in DNA: TGCAGTTCCGGGGAGTCGAACACTGAAGCTTTCTTT.

This CDR3 is CSAKRVINYGYTF. The DNA for the CDR3 is TGCAGTGCTAAAAGGGTAATTAACTATGGCTACACCTTC. The rearrangement joins TRBV20-1 to TRBJ1-2; the D is unclear. The CDR3 runs to 13 residues. Germline CDR1 and CDR2: DFQATT and SNEGSKA (reference sequence). Between the trimmed V and J ends, which lost 4 bases and 1 base, there was a span of 10 bases.

The count of this clonotype is one. V usage is TRBV6-5 and J usage is TRBJ2-7; TRBD1 matches at 8 bases. The CDR3 length is 16 residues. CDR1 and CDR2 from the germline V gene are MNHEY and SVGAGI. J gave up 5 bases and V 4 bases, and 13 bases lay outside the gene matches. The CDR3 DNA sequence: TGTGCCAGCAGTTTTCCCTCGGACAGGGTGCGCAACGAGCAGTACTTC. It codes for CASSFPSDRVRNEQYF.

The chain has TRBV5-4 and TRBJ1-6; D is perhaps TRBD1 (5 bases). The CDR3 is 15 residues long. V was pared by 4 bases and J by 7 bases, with 15 bases between. Germline V lookup: CDR1 SGHNT, CDR2 YYREEE (reference sequence). CDR3 coding DNA: TGTGCCAGCAGCCGCGACAGCGGAAAAAATTCACCCCTCCACTTT. Protein: CASSRDSGKNSPLHF. Drawing the rest from reference TRBV5-4 and TRBJ1-6, the complete variable domain is ETGVTQSPTHLIKTRGQQVTLRCSSQSGHNTVSWYQQALGQGPQFIFQYYREEENGRGNFPPRFSGLQFPNYSSELNVNALELDDSALYLCASSRDSGKNSPLHFGNGTRLTVT.

The chain has TRBV7-8 and TRBJ2-5, with a possible D match to TRBD1 (6 bases). The V end lost 0 bases, the J end lost 5 bases, and 13 bases lay between the germline ends. This CDR3 is 15 amino acids long. CDR1 SGHVS and CDR2 FQNEAQ come from the germline V gene. DNA for the CDR3: TGTGCCAGCAGCTTAGCCTCAGGGGATTGGGAGACCCAGTACTTC. Protein sequence: CASSLASGDWETQYF.

The J gene is TRBJ2-5, the V gene TRBV12-3 or TRBV12-4, with D maybe TRBD2 (5 bases). V was trimmed by 6 bases and J by 2 bases, leaving 13 bases between them. The CDR3 covers 14 residues. The CDR3, as DNA: TGTGCCAGCAGCCTACCGGGGAGTCAAGAGACCCAGTACTTC. Its protein product is CASSLPGSQETQYF.

DNA for the CDR3: TGTGCCAGCAGGTTTCGGTCAAACTCTGGAAACACCATATATTTT. Translated, it gives CASRFRSNSGNTIYF. The gene calls are TRBV6-1 and TRBJ1-3; D is undetermined. The CDR3 has 15 residues. In germline, CDR1 is MNHNS, CDR2 SASEGT. Trimming stripped 6 bases from V and 0 bases from J, with 12 bases between.

This rearrangement joins TRBV11-2 to TRBJ2-3; D unresolved. CDR1 is SGHAT, CDR2 FQNNGV, per germline. Trimming took 2 bases from V and 4 from J, leaving 19 bases between them. The CDR3 sequence is 17 residues long. CDR3 DNA: TGTGCCAGCAGCTTATTGGGTCGTCGGACCCCACCAGATACGCAGTATTTT. This gives the protein CASSLLGRRTPPDTQYF.

This clonotype showed up just a few times. This chain connects TRBV6-1 to TRBJ1-1; possibly TRBD1 for D (5 bases). V was cut by 6 bases and J by 3 bases, with 14 bases left in between. This CDR3 has 14 amino acids. Germline loops: CDR1 MNHNS, CDR2 SASEGT. CDR3 nucleotide sequence: TGTGCCAGCAGACTCGGATGGGGGGACACTGAAGCTTTCTTT. Translation gives CASRLGWGDTEAFF.

The rearrangement joins TRBV4-3 to TRBJ1-5; D is perhaps TRBD1 (5 bases). This CDR3 spans 16 amino acids. Germline V lookup: CDR1 LGHNA, CDR2 YSLEER. Trimming took off 0 bases at V and 3 bases at J, with 12 bases between the two ends. The CDR3 region is CASSQDRARDNQPQHF. For the CDR3, the DNA is TGCGCCAGCAGCCAAGATCGGGCCAGGGACAATCAGCCCCAGCATTTT.